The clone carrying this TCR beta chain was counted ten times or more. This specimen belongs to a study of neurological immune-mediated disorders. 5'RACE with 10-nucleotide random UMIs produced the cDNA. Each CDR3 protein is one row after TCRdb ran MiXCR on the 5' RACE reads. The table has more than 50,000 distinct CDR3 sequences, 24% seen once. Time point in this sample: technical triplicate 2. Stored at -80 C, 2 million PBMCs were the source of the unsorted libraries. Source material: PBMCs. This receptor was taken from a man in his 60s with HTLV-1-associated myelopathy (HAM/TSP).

The CDR3 coding sequence is TGCGCCAGCAGCCAAGATCGGGGAACCAACACGCAGTATTTT. As protein: CASSQDRGTNTQYF. The rearrangement uses TRBV4-1 and TRBJ2-3, with D possibly matching TRBD2 (5 bases). The V and J ends lost 0 bases and 9 bases respectively, with 13 bases between them. The CDR3 loop spans 14 amino acids. CDR1 MGHRA and CDR2 YSYEKL come from the germline V gene.